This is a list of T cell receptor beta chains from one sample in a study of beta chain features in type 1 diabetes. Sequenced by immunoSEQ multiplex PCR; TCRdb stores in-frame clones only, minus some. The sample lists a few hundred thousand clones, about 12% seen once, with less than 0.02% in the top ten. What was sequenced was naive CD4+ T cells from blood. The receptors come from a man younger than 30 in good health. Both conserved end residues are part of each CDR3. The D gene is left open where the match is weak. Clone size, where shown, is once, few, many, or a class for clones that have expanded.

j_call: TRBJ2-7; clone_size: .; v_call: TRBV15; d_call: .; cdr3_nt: TGTGCCACCAGCAGAGAATGGGGCAGATCCTACGAGCAGTACTTC; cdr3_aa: CATSREWGRSYEQYF
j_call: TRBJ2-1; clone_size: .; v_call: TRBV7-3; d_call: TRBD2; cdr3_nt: TGTGCCAGCAGCTACCTAGCGGGAGAGGGGGATGAGCAGTTCTTC; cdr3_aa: CASSYLAGEGDEQFF
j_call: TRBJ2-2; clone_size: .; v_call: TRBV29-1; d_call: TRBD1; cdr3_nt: TGCAGCGTCCGTACCCCGGGACAGGGCGACACCGGGGAGCTGTTTTTT; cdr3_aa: CSVRTPGQGDTGELFF
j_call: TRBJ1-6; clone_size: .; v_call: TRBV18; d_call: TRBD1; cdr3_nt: TGTGCCAGCTCACCAAGGGACAGGCTACCACCCCTCCACTTT; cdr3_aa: CASSPRDRLPPLHF
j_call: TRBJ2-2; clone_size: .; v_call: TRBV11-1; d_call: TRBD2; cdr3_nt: TGTGCCAGCGAACGCGGGGGGCCCAACACCGGGGAGCTGTTTTTT; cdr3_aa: CASERGGPNTGELFF
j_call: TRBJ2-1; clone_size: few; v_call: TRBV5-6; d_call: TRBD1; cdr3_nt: TGTGCCAGCAGCTTAAAAGGGGTCCGGGACAGGGTATGGTATGAGCAGTTCTTC; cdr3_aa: CASSLKGVRDRVWYEQFF
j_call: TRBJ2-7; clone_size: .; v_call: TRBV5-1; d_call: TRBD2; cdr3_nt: TGCGCCAGCAGCTTAGGGACTAGCGGGAGGGTCTACGAGCAGTACTTC; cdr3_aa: CASSLGTSGRVYEQYF
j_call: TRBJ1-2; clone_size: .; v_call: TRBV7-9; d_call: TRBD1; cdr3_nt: TGTGCCAGCAGCCCGCGGGACAGGGGAGATGGCTACACCTTC; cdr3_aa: CASSPRDRGDGYTF
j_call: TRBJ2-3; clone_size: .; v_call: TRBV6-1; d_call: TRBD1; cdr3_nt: TGTGCCAGCAGTGAATCCGGACAGGGGGGAGATACGCAGTATTTT; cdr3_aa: CASSESGQGGDTQYF
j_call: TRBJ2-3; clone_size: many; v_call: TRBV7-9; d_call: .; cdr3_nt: TGTGCCAGCAGCCCGCTAGCGAGCGGCAGGGATACGCAGTATTTT; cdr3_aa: CASSPLASGRDTQYF
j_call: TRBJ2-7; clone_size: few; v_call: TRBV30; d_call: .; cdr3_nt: TGTGCCTGGAGACCTACCCCCTACGAGCAGTACTTC; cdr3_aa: CAWRPTPYEQYF
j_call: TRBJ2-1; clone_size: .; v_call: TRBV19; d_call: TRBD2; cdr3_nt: TGTGCCAGTAGACCTCCCCCCGGGACTAGCGGGAGGAATGAGCAGTTCTTC; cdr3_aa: CASRPPPGTSGRNEQFF
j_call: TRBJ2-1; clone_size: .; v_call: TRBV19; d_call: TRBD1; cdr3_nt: TGTGCCAGTAGTACCTCCGGGACAGGGGTGTTAGAGCAGTTCTTC; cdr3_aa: CASSTSGTGVLEQFF
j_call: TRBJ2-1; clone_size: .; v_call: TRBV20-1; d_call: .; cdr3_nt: TGCAGTGCTAGTTTCTTATGGCAGTTCTTC; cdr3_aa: CSASFLWQFF
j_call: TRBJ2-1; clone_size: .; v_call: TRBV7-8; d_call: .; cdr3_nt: TGTGCCAGCAGCCCAGGGGAACGCTCCTACAATGAGCAGTTCTTC; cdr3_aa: CASSPGERSYNEQFF
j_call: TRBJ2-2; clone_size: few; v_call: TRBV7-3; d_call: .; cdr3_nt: TGTGCCAGCAGCTTAAAAGGGCAGGGAGGAAGGGAGCTGTTTTTT; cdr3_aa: CASSLKGQGGRELFF
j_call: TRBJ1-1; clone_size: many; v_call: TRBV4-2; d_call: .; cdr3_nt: TGTGCCAGCAGCCAAGAACAGGGTTTCCCTTTCTTT; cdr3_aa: CASSQEQGFPFF
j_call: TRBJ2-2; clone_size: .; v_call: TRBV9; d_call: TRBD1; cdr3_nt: TGTGCCAGCAGGCCTCAAGACCGACAGGGGATCGGGGAGCTGTTTTTT; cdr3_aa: CASRPQDRQGIGELFF
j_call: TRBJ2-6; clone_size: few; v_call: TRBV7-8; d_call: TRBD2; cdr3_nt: TGTGCCAGCAGACCTCGGGAGGGAGGCTCTGGGGCCAACGTCCTGACTTTC; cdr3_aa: CASRPREGGSGANVLTF
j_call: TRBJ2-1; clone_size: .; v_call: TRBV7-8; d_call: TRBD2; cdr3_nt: TGTGCCAGCAGCTTAGCCCGGCTAGCGGTCTACAATGAGCAGTTCTTC; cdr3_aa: CASSLARLAVYNEQFF
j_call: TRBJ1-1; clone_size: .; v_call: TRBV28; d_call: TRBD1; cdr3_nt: TGTGCCAGCTCCAGGGGGCAGGGGACTGAAGCTTTCTTT; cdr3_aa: CASSRGQGTEAFF
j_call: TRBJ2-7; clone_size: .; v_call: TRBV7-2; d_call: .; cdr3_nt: TGTGCCAGCAGCTTTGTCAGGGGCTACGAGCAGTACTTC; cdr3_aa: CASSFVRGYEQYF